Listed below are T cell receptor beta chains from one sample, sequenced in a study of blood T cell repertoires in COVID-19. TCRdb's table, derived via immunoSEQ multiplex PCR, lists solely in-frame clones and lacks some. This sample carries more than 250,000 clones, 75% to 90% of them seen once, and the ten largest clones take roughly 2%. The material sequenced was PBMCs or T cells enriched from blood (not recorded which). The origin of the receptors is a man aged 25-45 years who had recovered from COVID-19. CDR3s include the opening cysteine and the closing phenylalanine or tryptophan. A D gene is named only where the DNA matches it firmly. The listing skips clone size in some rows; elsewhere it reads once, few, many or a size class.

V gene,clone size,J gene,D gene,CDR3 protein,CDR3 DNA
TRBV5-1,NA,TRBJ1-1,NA,CASSAGLIGTEAFF,TGCGCCAGCAGCGCAGGCCTCATTGGCACTGAAGCTTTCTTT
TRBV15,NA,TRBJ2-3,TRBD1,CATSRDPGQGRDTQYF,TGTGCCACCAGCAGAGATCCGGGACAGGGTAGGGATACGCAGTATTTT
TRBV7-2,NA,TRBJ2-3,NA,CASSFKGGGTDTQYF,TGTGCCAGCAGCTTTAAAGGGGGGGGCACAGATACGCAGTATTTT
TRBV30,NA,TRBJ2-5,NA,CAWRAGGQETQYF,TGTGCCTGGAGAGCAGGAGGTCAAGAGACCCAGTACTTC
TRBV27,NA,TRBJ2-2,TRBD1,CASSLSGQGVSGELFF,TGTGCCAGCAGTTTATCGGGACAGGGGGTATCCGGGGAGCTGTTTTTT
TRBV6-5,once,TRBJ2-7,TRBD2,CASSYLTSGRPYEQYF,TGTGCCAGCAGTTACCTAACTAGCGGGCGACCATACGAGCAGTACTTC
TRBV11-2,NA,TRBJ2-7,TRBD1,CASSLDRGQHEQYF,TGTGCCAGCAGCTTAGACAGGGGGCAACACGAGCAGTACTTC
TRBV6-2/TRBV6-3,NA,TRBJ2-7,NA,CASSYDSYEQYF,TGTGCCAGCAGTTACGACAGCTACGAGCAGTACTTC
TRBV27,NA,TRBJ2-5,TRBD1,CASSQPGTAAETQYF,TGTGCCAGCAGTCAACCCGGGACAGCCGCAGAGACCCAGTACTTC
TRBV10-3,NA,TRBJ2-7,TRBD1,CAIRQGKGDEQYF,TGTGCCATCAGACAGGGGAAGGGTGACGAGCAGTACTTC
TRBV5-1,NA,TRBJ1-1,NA,CASSLQGNTEAFF,TGCGCCAGCAGCCTACAGGGGAACACTGAAGCTTTCTTT
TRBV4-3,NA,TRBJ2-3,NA,CASSQDGRDSLTQYF,TGCGCCAGCAGCCAAGACGGCCGCGACAGCCTTACGCAGTATTTT
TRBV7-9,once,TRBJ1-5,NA,CASSPGIGQPQHF,TGTGCCAGCAGCCCAGGGATCGGGCAGCCCCAGCATTTT
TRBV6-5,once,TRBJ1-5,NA,CASRSNRRQPQHF,TGTGCCAGCAGGAGTAACAGAAGGCAGCCCCAGCATTTT
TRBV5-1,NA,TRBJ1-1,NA,CASSLSTGSTEAFF,TGCGCCAGCAGCTTGTCCACAGGGAGCACTGAAGCTTTCTTT
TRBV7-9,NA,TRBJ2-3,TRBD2,CASSLRDYTSTDTQYF,TGTGCCAGCAGCCTCCGGGACTACACTAGCACAGATACGCAGTATTTT
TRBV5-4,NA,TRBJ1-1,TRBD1,CASSLRQGAEAFF,TGTGCCAGCAGCCTTCGACAGGGGGCTGAAGCTTTCTTT
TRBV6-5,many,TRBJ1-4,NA,CATSHGPSSEKLFF,TGTGCCACCAGCCACGGCCCTAGTAGTGAAAAACTGTTTTTT
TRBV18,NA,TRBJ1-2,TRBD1,CASSLGTGVRLDYGYTF,TGTGCCAGCTCACTCGGGACAGGGGTCCGGCTGGACTATGGCTACACCTTC
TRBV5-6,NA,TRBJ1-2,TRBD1,CASSVGQGIVRGYTF,TGTGCCAGCAGCGTCGGACAGGGCATCGTCCGCGGCTACACCTTC
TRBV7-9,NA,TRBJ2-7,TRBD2,CASSLVVAGGPYEQYF,TGTGCCAGCAGCTTAGTAGTAGCGGGGGGGCCCTACGAGCAGTACTTC
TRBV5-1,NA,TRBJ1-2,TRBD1,CASSTQGQALYGYTF,TGCGCCAGCTCAACTCAGGGACAGGCTTTATATGGCTACACCTTC
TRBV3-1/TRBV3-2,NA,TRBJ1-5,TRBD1,CASSQGQGSQPQHF,TGTGCCAGCAGCCAAGGACAGGGCAGTCAGCCCCAGCATTTT
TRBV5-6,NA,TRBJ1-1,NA,CASSWGAGVSVFF,TGTGCCAGCAGCTGGGGTGCAGGGGTTAGCGTTTTCTTT
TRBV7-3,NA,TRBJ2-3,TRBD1,CASSPPGTGKSSTDTQYF,TGTGCCAGCAGCCCACCAGGGACAGGGAAATCTAGCACAGATACGCAGTATTTT